A single sample is the source of the 13 T cell receptor beta chains below, sequenced in a study of T cell responses to AZD1222 COVID-19 vaccine. Libraries were prepared by immunoSEQ multiplex PCR; TCRdb keeps only in-frame clonotypes and omits some of them. The sample lists about 84,000 clones; 70% to 90% were seen once. The sequenced sample was peripheral blood, obtained 28 days after the second AZD1222 dose. The receptors stem from an adult who received the AZD1222 COVID-19 vaccine.

The chain couples TRBV19 to TRBJ2-3, with no clear D. The germline CDR1 and CDR2 sequences are LNHDA and SQIVND (reference sequence). The CDR3 extends over 15 amino acids. Trimming removed 2 bases at V and 2 bases at J, with 11 bases between. Written as DNA, the CDR3 is TGTGCCAGTAGTATACTGACCAGAACCACAGATACGCAGTATTTT. Translation: CASSILTRTTDTQYF.

This chain connects TRBV15 to TRBJ1-2; D gene ambiguous. The CDR3 length is 15 residues. The germline V and J ends were trimmed by 0 bases and 8 bases, with 16 bases remaining between them. Germline V lookup: CDR1 LNHNV, CDR2 YYDKDF (reference sequence). CDR3 protein: CATSRDLGLSGGYTF. CDR3 nucleotide sequence: TGTGCCACCAGCAGAGATTTGGGGTTAAGTGGGGGCTACACCTTC.

The rearrangement uses TRBV5-4 and TRBJ1-1, with 8 bases matching TRBD1. CDR1 and CDR2 (germline): SGHNT, YYREEE (reference sequence). Trimming removed 5 bases from V and 0 bases from J; junction bases left unmatched: 6. The CDR3 is 15 residues long. The chain's CDR3 is CASSIQGALNTEAFF. CDR3 sequence (DNA): TGTGCCAGCAGTATTCAGGGGGCCCTGAACACTGAAGCTTTCTTT.

This chain links TRBV19 with TRBJ1-4, with no clear D. V was clipped by 8 bases and J by 10 bases, with 17 bases between them. The CDR3 consists of 13 residues. The V gene's germline CDR1 is LNHDA and CDR2 SQIVND (reference sequence). The CDR3, as DNA: TGTGCCAGTTTTCCCGGCCAACGGGGAAAACTGTTTTTT. Protein: CASFPGQRGKLFF.

V gene TRBV6-1 combines with J gene TRBJ2-1, with TRBD2 matching over 10 bases. Germline V CDR1 and CDR2: MNHNS, SASEGT. With 2 bases clipped from V and 0 bases from J, the junction kept 1 base outside the gene matches. The CDR3 totals 16 residues. CDR3 protein: CASSETSGDSYNEQFF. Written as DNA, the CDR3 is TGTGCCAGCAGTGAAACTAGCGGGGACTCCTACAATGAGCAGTTCTTC.

The gene calls are TRBV6-1 and TRBJ2-3, with 9 bases fitting TRBD2. This CDR3 is built from 18 residues. Germline lookup yields CDR1 MNHNS and CDR2 SASEGT. After removal of 1 base from V and 3 bases from J, the junction contained 11 bases not matched to a gene. The CDR3 sequence: CASSEGPMAGGRTDTQYF. CDR3 nucleotides: TGTGCCAGCAGTGAAGGCCCCATGGCGGGGGGGCGGACAGATACGCAGTATTTT.

The V call is TRBV5-5, the J call TRBJ2-4; D is perhaps TRBD1 or TRBD2 (5 bases each). Germline V gene lookup returns CDR1 SGHKS and CDR2 YYEKEE (reference sequence). The CDR3 contains 14 residues. V was clipped by 0 bases and J by 8 bases, with 12 bases between them. The CDR3 sequence: CASSLEWGTDIQYF. CDR3 nucleotide sequence: TGTGCCAGCAGCTTGGAATGGGGGACCGACATTCAGTACTTC.

This chain connects TRBV6-4 to TRBJ2-1, with 7 bases fitting TRBD2. V dropped 2 bases and J dropped 7; count of bases not matched to a gene: 8. Germline lookup yields CDR1 MRHNA and CDR2 SNTAGT. This CDR3 has 15 amino acids. In DNA, the CDR3 is TGTGCCAGCAGTGACGTCCGCGGGAGTAGAAATGAGCAGTTCTTC. Protein: CASSDVRGSRNEQFF.

The chain uses TRBV19 and TRBJ1-5; no reliable D call. CDR1 and CDR2 (germline): LNHDA, SQIVND (reference sequence). This CDR3 spans 12 amino acids. Trimming removed 0 bases at V and 8 bases at J, with 5 bases between. The CDR3 loop reads CASSIDMEPQHF. The CDR3 DNA sequence: TGTGCCAGTAGTATAGATATGGAGCCCCAGCATTTT.

V gene TRBV28 combines with J gene TRBJ2-7, with 7 bases matching TRBD1. J lost 2 bases, V lost 5 bases, and 6 bases had no gene match. Germline CDR1 and CDR2: MDHEN and SYDVKM. The CDR3 runs 14 residues. Written as DNA, the CDR3 is TGTGCCAGCAGTCGAGCCGGGACAGCCTACGAGCAGTACTTC. Translated: CASSRAGTAYEQYF.

This clone came up once. The gene calls are TRBV6-4 and TRBJ1-1; possible D gene TRBD1, 5 bases. Trimming removed 3 bases at V and 3 bases at J, with 11 bases between. From germline, CDR1 is MRHNA and CDR2 SNTAGT. The CDR3 is 14 amino acids. The CDR3 bases are TGTGCCAGCAGTGAATTTGGGGGAGACACTGAAGCTTTCTTT. As protein: CASSEFGGDTEAFF.

In DNA, the CDR3 is TGTGCCAGCAGCCAAGGGGGACTAGAAGAGGATGAGCAGTTCTTC. Its translation: CASSQGGLEEDEQFF. This chain links TRBV3-1 (or the pseudogene TRBV3-2) with TRBJ2-1; 8 bases map to TRBD2. The ends lost 1 base at V and 8 bases at J; junction bases unmatched: 7. The germline gives CDR1 LGHDT, CDR2 YNNKEL (reference sequence). The length of the CDR3 is 15 residues.

The rearrangement uses TRBV10-3 and TRBJ1-2; D not certain. V gave up 5 bases and J gave up 5 bases, with 15 bases separating them. Germline lookup yields CDR1 ENHRY and CDR2 SYGVKD. The CDR3 has 14 amino acids. This CDR3 reads CAISPGEGGYGYTF. In DNA, the CDR3 is TGTGCCATCAGTCCAGGAGAGGGTGGTTATGGCTACACCTTC.